This is a list of T cell receptor beta chains from one sample in a study of human T cells and chemical hapten exposure. TCRdb analysed the RACE reads with MiXCR anew, one entry per CDR3 protein. The sample contains 340,000 or so distinct CDR3 sequences, approximately 6.3% of which appear only once. Material: whole blood, obtained in connection with sensitization to the hapten diphenylcyclopropenone (DPC). All receptors come from a woman aged 18-30 years with alopecia areata. Some clones in this sample may be carry-over from other donors' samples. Each CDR3 is given without its conserved first and last residue.

v_call	j_call	cdr3_aa
TRBV5-1	TRBJ2-3	ASSPSLGGRADTQY
TRBV7-2	TRBJ2-1	ASSLGGDRGFNEQF
TRBV6-5	TRBJ2-1	ASSYIDEQF
TRBV7-8	TRBJ1-6	ASSFRRGILNGSPLH
TRBV29-1	TRBJ2-2	SVLDPTGELF
TRBV11-1	TRBJ2-7	ASSSRATSYEQY
TRBV14	TRBJ1-6	ASSQGTVNSPLH
TRBV18	TRBJ1-5	ASSPPDPSDQPQH
TRBV4-1	TRBJ1-1	ASSQGLVKGEGAEAF
TRBV10-3	TRBJ1-2	AITEDSGGGYT
TRBV5-6	TRBJ2-7	ASSRGQGPLSYEQY
TRBV6-2/TRBV6-3	TRBJ1-1	ASSYRQGVRTEAF
TRBV28	TRBJ1-5	ASSLSSGFLSYSNQPQH
TRBV5-6	TRBJ2-1	ASSLEVTSGSSSYNEQF
TRBV10-3	TRBJ2-3	AITDTDTQY
TRBV7-9	TRBJ1-2	ASSPSPGNYGYT
TRBV2	TRBJ2-3	ASSVSPEDTQY
TRBV27	TRBJ2-3	ASGTSGGAVADTQY
TRBV18	TRBJ1-5	ASSAYALGTGGNQPQH
TRBV4-2	TRBJ2-7	ASSRDEGSPTYEQY
TRBV7-2	TRBJ1-4	ASSLAPVGEKLF
TRBV6-2/TRBV6-3	TRBJ2-6	ASSSGFFSGANVLT
TRBV19	TRBJ1-5	ASSIGGGTGFWNQPQH
TRBV7-2	TRBJ2-7	ASSPAGLAGGSREQY
TRBV7-3	TRBJ2-7	ASSLGGQIPSYEQY
TRBV10-3	TRBJ1-2	AISREGVDGYT
TRBV6-5	TRBJ2-6	ASSYFSGYPGANVLT
TRBV3-1	TRBJ2-5	ASSQNHESYETQY
TRBV7-2	TRBJ2-3	ASSLDRALRDTQY